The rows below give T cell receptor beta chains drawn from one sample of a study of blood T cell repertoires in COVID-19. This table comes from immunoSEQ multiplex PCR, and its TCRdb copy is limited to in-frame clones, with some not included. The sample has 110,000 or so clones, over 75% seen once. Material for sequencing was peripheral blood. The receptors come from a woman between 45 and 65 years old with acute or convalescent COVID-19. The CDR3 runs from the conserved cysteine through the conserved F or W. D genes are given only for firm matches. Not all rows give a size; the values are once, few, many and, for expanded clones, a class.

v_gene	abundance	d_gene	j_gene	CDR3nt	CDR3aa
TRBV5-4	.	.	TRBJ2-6	TGTGCCAGCAGCTTTGGGGGCACCTTCTCTGGGGCCAACGTCCTGACTTTC	CASSFGGTFSGANVLTF
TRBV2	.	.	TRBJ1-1	TGTGCCAGCAGTGAACTAGAGGACACTGAAGCTTTCTTT	CASSELEDTEAFF
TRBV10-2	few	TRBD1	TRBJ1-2	TGCGCCAGCAGGAAACAGGGGGAAGGCTACACCTTC	CASRKQGEGYTF
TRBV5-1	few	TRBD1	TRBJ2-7	TGCGCCAGCAGCTTGGGGACAGGGTCCCACGAGCAGTACTTC	CASSLGTGSHEQYF
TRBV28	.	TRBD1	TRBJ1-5	TGTGCCAGCAGTTCATCTGCAGCCAGAACAGGGGGGGGGCCCCAGCATTTT	CASSSSAARTGGGPQHF
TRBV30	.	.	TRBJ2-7	TGTGCCTGTCGGCCCGGGACACTCTACGAGCAGTACTTC	CACRPGTLYEQYF
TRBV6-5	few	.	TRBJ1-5	TGTGCCAGCACCGGGGTCACCAATCAGCCCCAGCATTTT	CASTGVTNQPQHF
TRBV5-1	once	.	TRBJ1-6	TGCGCCAGCAGCTTGGGTACAGATTACTATAATTCACCCCTCCACTTT	CASSLGTDYYNSPLHF
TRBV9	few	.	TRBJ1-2	TGTGCCAGCAGCCCCGGTGAACAGAGCGGCCTTGGCTACACCTTC	CASSPGEQSGLGYTF
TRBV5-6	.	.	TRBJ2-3	TGTGCCAGCAGCTTCCGGGGGGCTAGCGTAACTAGCACAGATACGCAGTATTTT	CASSFRGASVTSTDTQYF
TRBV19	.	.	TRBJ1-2	TGTGCCAGTAGTACCGCTTGGGCGAGAGGCTACACCTTC	CASSTAWARGYTF
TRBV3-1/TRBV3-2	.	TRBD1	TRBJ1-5	TGTGCCAGCACCCTAGGGACAGGGGGACGCCAGCCCCAGCATTTT	CASTLGTGGRQPQHF
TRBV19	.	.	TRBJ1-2	TGTGCCAGTAGTCCCGGGACAAGCTATGGCTACACCTTC	CASSPGTSYGYTF
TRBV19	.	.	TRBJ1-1	TGTGCCAGTAGGGACGCGGGGGACACAATTGAAGCTTTCTTT	CASRDAGDTIEAFF
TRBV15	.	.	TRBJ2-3	TGTGCCACCAAGGGGACACGGACTACAGATACGCAGTATTTT	CATKGTRTTDTQYF
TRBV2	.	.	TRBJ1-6	TGTGCCAGCAGTGAGGCAGGGGTCCCACCCCTCCACTTT	CASSEAGVPPLHF
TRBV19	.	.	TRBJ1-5	TGTGCCAGTGCGCCCAGGGAAGGTCAGCCCCAGCATTTT	CASAPREGQPQHF
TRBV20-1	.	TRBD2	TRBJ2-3	TGCAGTGCTAGTAGTAGCGGGGGCGTACGAGATACGCAGTATTTT	CSASSSGGVRDTQYF
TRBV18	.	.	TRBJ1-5	TGTGCCAGCTCGTATGGGGGGGATGGCAATCAGCCCCAGCATTTT	CASSYGGDGNQPQHF
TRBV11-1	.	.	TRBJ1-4	TGTGCCAGCAGCTTGTCCGGGACTCCTAATGAAAAACTGTTTTTT	CASSLSGTPNEKLFF
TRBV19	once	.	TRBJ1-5	TGTGCCAGCCAGGACACTAGCAATCAGCCCCAGCATTTT	CASQDTSNQPQHF
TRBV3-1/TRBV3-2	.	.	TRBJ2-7	TGTGCCAGCAGCCAAGTACCCTCTAGCTCCTACGAGCAGTACTTC	CASSQVPSSSYEQYF
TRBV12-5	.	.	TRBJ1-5	TGTGCTAGTGGTTTTGAGGAGCCCCAGCATTTT	CASGFEEPQHF
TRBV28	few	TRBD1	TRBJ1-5	TGTGCCAGCAGCCCCGGGACAGGGTTCTTTCAGCCCCAGCATTTT	CASSPGTGFFQPQHF
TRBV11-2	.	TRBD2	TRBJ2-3	TGTGCCAGCAGCTTAGGAGCGGGGGAGGTGGATACGCAGTATTTT	CASSLGAGEVDTQYF
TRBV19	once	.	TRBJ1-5	TGTGCCAGTAGTATAGATGGCGGGGGAAGCAATCAGCCCCAGCATTTT	CASSIDGGGSNQPQHF
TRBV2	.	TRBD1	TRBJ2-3	TGTGCCAGCTCCCTTGAGACAGGGGTACAAGGTTCGCAGTATTTT	CASSLETGVQGSQYF
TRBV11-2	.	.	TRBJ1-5	TGTGCCAGCAGCCGCGAGGGTGGGGTTGGTCAGCCCCAGCATTTT	CASSREGGVGQPQHF
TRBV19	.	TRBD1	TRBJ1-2	TGTGCCACTCAAGCGGCCCTAGGACAGGGCGTCAGCTACACCTTC	CATQAALGQGVSYTF
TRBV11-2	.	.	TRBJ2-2	TGTGCCAGCAGCTTAAACAGGAACACCGGGGAGCTGTTTTTT	CASSLNRNTGELFF
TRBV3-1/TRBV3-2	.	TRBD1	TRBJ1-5	TGTGCCAGCAGCGACTCCACAGGGGGCGTGGGTCAGCCCCAGCATTTT	CASSDSTGGVGQPQHF
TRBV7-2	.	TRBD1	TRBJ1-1	TGTGCCAGCAGCTTAGAGGGACAGGGGCCCACTGAAGCTTTCTTT	CASSLEGQGPTEAFF
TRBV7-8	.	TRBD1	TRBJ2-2	TGTGCCAGCAGCTTAGGTCCCCGACAGGGTTTCACCGGGGAGCTGTTTTTT	CASSLGPRQGFTGELFF
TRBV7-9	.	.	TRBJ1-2	TGTGCCAGCACCCCCGGGGGTGGCTACACCTTC	CASTPGGGYTF
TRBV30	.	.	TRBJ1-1	TGTGCCTGGAGTTGGGCCGCAGGGAACACTGAAGCTTTCTTT	CAWSWAAGNTEAFF
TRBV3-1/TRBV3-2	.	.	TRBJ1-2	TGTGCCAGCAGCCGGACAGATTATGGCTACACCTTC	CASSRTDYGYTF
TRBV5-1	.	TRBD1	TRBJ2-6	TGCGCCAGCAGCTTAGGGACAGGGGGCTCTGGGGCCAACGTCCTGACTTTC	CASSLGTGGSGANVLTF
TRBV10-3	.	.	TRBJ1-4	TGTGCCATCAGTGATGGGGGGGACAATGAAAAACTGTTTTTT	CAISDGGDNEKLFF
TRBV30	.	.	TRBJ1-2	TGTGCCTGGAGTGACAGCTATGGCTACACCTTC	CAWSDSYGYTF
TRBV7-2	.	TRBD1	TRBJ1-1	TGTGCCAGCAGCTTGGACAGGGCATCCACTGAAGCTTTCTTT	CASSLDRASTEAFF
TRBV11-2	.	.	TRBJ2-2	TGTGCCAGCAGCTTAGGAAGGAGAACCGGGGAGCTGTTTTTT	CASSLGRRTGELFF
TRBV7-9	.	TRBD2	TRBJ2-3	TGTGCCAGCAGCCGTACTAGCGGGGGCACAGATACGCAGTATTTT	CASSRTSGGTDTQYF
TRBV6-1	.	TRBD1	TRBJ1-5	TGTGCCAGCAGTGAACCGGGACAGGGTTGGGATCAGCCCCAGCATTTT	CASSEPGQGWDQPQHF
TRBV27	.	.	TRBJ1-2	TGTGCCAGCAGTTTTTTGGGGCAGAACTATGGCTACACCTTC	CASSFLGQNYGYTF
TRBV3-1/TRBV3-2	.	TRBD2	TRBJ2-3	TGTGCCAGCAGCCAAAGCGGGGGGACAGATACGCAGTATTTT	CASSQSGGTDTQYF
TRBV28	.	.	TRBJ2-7	TGTGCCAGCAGTGGCCATGGGGACTTTGGCAGGGAGCAGTACTTC	CASSGHGDFGREQYF
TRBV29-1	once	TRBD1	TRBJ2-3	TGCAGCGTTGTGGTGGGACAGGGTAGGACAGATACGCAGTATTTT	CSVVVGQGRTDTQYF
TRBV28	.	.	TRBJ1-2	TGTGCCAGCAGTTTAAGCGGACAGACCAGGGACACCTTC	CASSLSGQTRDTF
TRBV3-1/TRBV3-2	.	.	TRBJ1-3	TGTGCCAGCAGCCAAGCCATCGGGGGGGCAAGTGGAAACACCATATATTTT	CASSQAIGGASGNTIYF
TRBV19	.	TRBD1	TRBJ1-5	TGTGCCACCGGGGACAGGGGAGGGCTAAGTCCGCATTTT	CATGDRGGLSPHF
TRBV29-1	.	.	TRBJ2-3	TGCAGCGTTGTAAGGGGGCCGGGGGTCACAGATACGCAGTATTTT	CSVVRGPGVTDTQYF
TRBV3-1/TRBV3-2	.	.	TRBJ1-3	TGTGCCAGCAGCCGGAGAGGGCTATCGCTAGGAAACACCATATATTTT	CASSRRGLSLGNTIYF
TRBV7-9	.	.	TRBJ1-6	TGTGCCAGCAGCTCGGGAGGTAGAGGGAATAATTCACCCCTCCACTTT	CASSSGGRGNNSPLHF
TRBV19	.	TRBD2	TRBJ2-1	TGTGCCAGTAGTATAATTTGGGGGACTAGCAACAATGAGCAGTTCTTC	CASSIIWGTSNNEQFF
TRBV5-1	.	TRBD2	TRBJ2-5	TGCGCCAGCAGCAGGACTAGCGGGATAAAAGGAGAGACCCAGTACTTC	CASSRTSGIKGETQYF